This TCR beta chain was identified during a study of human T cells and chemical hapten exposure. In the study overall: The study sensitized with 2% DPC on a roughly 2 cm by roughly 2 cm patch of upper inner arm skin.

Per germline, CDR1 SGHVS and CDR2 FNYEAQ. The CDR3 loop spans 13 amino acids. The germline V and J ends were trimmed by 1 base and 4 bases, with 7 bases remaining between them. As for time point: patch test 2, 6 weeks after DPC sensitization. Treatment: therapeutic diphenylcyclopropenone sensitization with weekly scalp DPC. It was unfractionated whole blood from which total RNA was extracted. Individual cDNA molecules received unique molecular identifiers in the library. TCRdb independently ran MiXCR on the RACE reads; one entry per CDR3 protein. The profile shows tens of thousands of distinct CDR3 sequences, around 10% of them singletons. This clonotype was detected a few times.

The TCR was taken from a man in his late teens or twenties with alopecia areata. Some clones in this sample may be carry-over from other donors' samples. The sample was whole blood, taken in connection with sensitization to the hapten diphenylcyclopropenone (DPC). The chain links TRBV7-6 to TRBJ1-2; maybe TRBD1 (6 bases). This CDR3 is CASSLEGVYGYTF. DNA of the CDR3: TGTGCCAGCAGCTTAGAGGGGGTCTATGGCTACACCTTC.